The rows below give T cell receptor beta chains drawn from one sample of a study of cytomegalovirus exposure and HLA in healthy donors. Measured with immunoSEQ multiplex PCR; TCRdb has only the in-frame clones, and not every one. Among tens of thousands of clones listed, around 78% were seen once. The sequenced sample was PBMCs. The receptor source for this set is a man in his forties in good health and CMV-seronegative. Each CDR3 is given with its conserved first and last residue. D genes are given only for firm matches. Size is stated for part of the rows, as once, few or many counts, or as a class when the clone is expanded.

clone size,J gene,D gene,V gene,CDR3 DNA,CDR3 protein
NA,TRBJ2-7,NA,TRBV7-9,TGTGCCAGCAGGAAGACAGAAGCCTACGAGCAGTACTTC,CASRKTEAYEQYF
few,TRBJ1-1,NA,TRBV19,TGTGCCAGTCAATATCGGGGGAACACTGAAGCTTTCTTT,CASQYRGNTEAFF
NA,TRBJ2-7,NA,TRBV5-1,TGCGCCAGCAGCAAGACAGGGACTGGCTACGAGCAGTACTTC,CASSKTGTGYEQYF
NA,TRBJ2-5,TRBD1,TRBV5-1,TGCGCCAGCAGCATTCGGACAGGGCGGGTAGAGACCCAGTACTTC,CASSIRTGRVETQYF
NA,TRBJ2-7,NA,TRBV10-1,TGCGCCAGCAGTGGAGGATACGGGCAGTACTTC,CASSGGYGQYF
NA,TRBJ2-7,NA,TRBV29-1,TGCAGCGTTGAACTGGTGACTGTAGCTGGGTACGAGCAGTACTTC,CSVELVTVAGYEQYF
few,TRBJ1-5,NA,TRBV2,TGTGCCAGCACAGGGGTGGAGGGCAATCAGCCCCAGCATTTT,CASTGVEGNQPQHF
few,TRBJ2-2,NA,TRBV28,TGTGCCAGCACCCGCACCAGCGAGGCTACGAACACCGGGGAGCTGTTTTTT,CASTRTSEATNTGELFF
NA,TRBJ2-5,NA,TRBV18,TGTGCCAGCTCGCAGAACAGGGATGAGACCCAGTACTTC,CASSQNRDETQYF
NA,TRBJ2-3,TRBD2,TRBV5-4,TGTGCCAGCAGCTTGGTAGCGGGAGGTACAGATACGCAGTATTTT,CASSLVAGGTDTQYF
NA,TRBJ1-5,TRBD1,TRBV10-3,TGTGCCATCCGTCAAGGGACAGAGAATCAGCCCCAGCATTTT,CAIRQGTENQPQHF
NA,TRBJ2-2,NA,TRBV15,TGTGCCACCAGCAGAGTGGCCAGAACCGGGGAGCTGTTTTTT,CATSRVARTGELFF
NA,TRBJ2-2,TRBD2,TRBV7-9,TGTGCCAGCAGCTTAGGTAGGGGACTACACTACACCGGGGAGCTGTTTTTT,CASSLGRGLHYTGELFF
NA,TRBJ2-7,TRBD2,TRBV19,TGTGCCAGTAGTAAGACTAGCGGGAGGGTCTACGAGCAGTACTTC,CASSKTSGRVYEQYF
NA,TRBJ2-1,TRBD2,TRBV5-1,TGCGCCAGCAGCTTTGGGACTAGCGGGCTATACAATGAGCAGTTCTTC,CASSFGTSGLYNEQFF
NA,TRBJ2-1,NA,TRBV15,TGTGCCACCAGCAGAGATCCGGATGAGCAGTTCTTC,CATSRDPDEQFF
NA,TRBJ1-4,NA,TRBV21-1,TGTGCCAGCAGCGGAAGAATACAGGGTCTGGCTAATGAAAAACTGTTTTTT,CASSGRIQGLANEKLFF
NA,TRBJ2-3,TRBD2,TRBV19,TGTGCCACCCAAAACCCCGGGGGGTCAGATACGCAGTATTTT,CATQNPGGSDTQYF
NA,TRBJ1-2,TRBD1,TRBV19,TGTGCCAGTAGTGTCCGGGACAGTAACTATGGCTACACCTTC,CASSVRDSNYGYTF
NA,TRBJ1-2,NA,TRBV28,TGTGCCAGCAGTTTACCAGGGGACTATGGCTACACCTTC,CASSLPGDYGYTF
few,TRBJ1-6,NA,TRBV5-1,TGCGCCAGCAGCTTGGAAGGGAGTTCCTATAATTCACCCCTCCACTTT,CASSLEGSSYNSPLHF
NA,TRBJ1-4,NA,TRBV5-1,TGCGCCAGCAGCCCCCGGGGGGGCGCGTCCACTAATGAAAAACTGTTTTTT,CASSPRGGASTNEKLFF
NA,TRBJ1-2,NA,TRBV20-1,TGCAGTGCCGAGCGGGGGTATGGCTACACCTTC,CSAERGYGYTF
NA,TRBJ2-7,TRBD1,TRBV2,TGTGCCAGCAGTTGGACAGGGGGCTACGAGCAGTACTTC,CASSWTGGYEQYF
NA,TRBJ2-7,TRBD1,TRBV2,TGTGCCAGCAGTCCAGACAGGGTTCAGTACTTC,CASSPDRVQYF
once,TRBJ1-1,TRBD1,TRBV18,TGTGCCAGCCCTAAGGTTCAGGGGGTGAACACTGAAGCTTTCTTT,CASPKVQGVNTEAFF
NA,TRBJ2-7,NA,TRBV7-9,TGTGCCAGCAGCTCATCTACAGGGTTTGGGACATCCTACGAGCAGTACTTC,CASSSSTGFGTSYEQYF
NA,TRBJ2-1,NA,TRBV10-3,TGTGCCATCAGTCTACAGAAGGTAGGTTCCTACAATGAGCAGTTCTTC,CAISLQKVGSYNEQFF